Listed below are T cell receptor beta chains from one sample, sequenced in a study of shared clonotypes between healthy human individuals. Only in-frame clones appear in the TCRdb table, and some are missing; sequencing was by immunoSEQ multiplex PCR. The table shows 2 million to 2.5 million clones, with roughly 92% occurring only once. The sample taken for sequencing was naive CD4+ T cells from PBMCs. The receptors stem from a young man in good health. Some clones in this sample may be carry-over from other donors' samples. Both conserved end residues are part of each CDR3. The order of the fields is V gene, D gene, J gene, clone size, CDR3 protein, CDR3 DNA. D genes are given only for firm matches. A clone size is listed for some rows: how often the clone was seen (once, few, many), or a class if it is expanded.

v_call: TRBV29-1; d_call: NA; j_call: TRBJ2-3; clone_size: NA; cdr3_aa: CSVLLRGYYTDTQYF; cdr3_nt: TGCAGCGTACTCTTACGGGGTTACTACACAGATACGCAGTATTTT
v_call: TRBV5-4; d_call: NA; j_call: TRBJ1-5; clone_size: NA; cdr3_aa: CASSPGQGGNQPQHF; cdr3_nt: TGTGCCAGCAGCCCCGGACAAGGTGGCAATCAGCCCCAGCATTTT
v_call: TRBV2; d_call: NA; j_call: TRBJ2-5; clone_size: once; cdr3_aa: CASNILAGQETQYF; cdr3_nt: TGTGCCAGCAACATACTAGCCGGCCAAGAGACCCAGTACTTC
v_call: TRBV7-9; d_call: TRBD1; j_call: TRBJ1-1; clone_size: NA; cdr3_aa: CASSPRQGVNTEAFF; cdr3_nt: TGTGCCAGCAGCCCCAGACAGGGGGTGAACACTGAAGCTTTCTTT
v_call: TRBV5-1; d_call: NA; j_call: TRBJ2-7; clone_size: NA; cdr3_aa: CASSLGQSSSYEQYF; cdr3_nt: TGCGCCAGCAGCTTAGGGCAATCGAGCTCCTACGAGCAGTACTTC
v_call: TRBV29-1; d_call: TRBD2; j_call: TRBJ2-1; clone_size: NA; cdr3_aa: CSVGTSGREVGEQFF; cdr3_nt: TGCAGCGTAGGGACTAGCGGGAGAGAGGTGGGTGAGCAGTTCTTC
v_call: TRBV4-2; d_call: NA; j_call: TRBJ2-3; clone_size: NA; cdr3_aa: CASGRAIAETSTDTQYF; cdr3_nt: TGTGCCAGCGGAAGGGCAATAGCGGAAACAAGCACAGATACGCAGTATTTT
v_call: TRBV5-6; d_call: NA; j_call: TRBJ2-3; clone_size: NA; cdr3_aa: CASSLDGSTDTQYF; cdr3_nt: TGTGCCAGCAGCCTCGATGGTAGCACAGATACGCAGTATTTT
v_call: TRBV27; d_call: TRBD1; j_call: TRBJ2-7; clone_size: NA; cdr3_aa: CASSFATGGWNEQYF; cdr3_nt: TGTGCCAGCAGTTTCGCGACAGGGGGGTGGAACGAGCAGTACTTC
v_call: TRBV4-2; d_call: TRBD1; j_call: TRBJ1-2; clone_size: NA; cdr3_aa: CASSLTGTNYGYTF; cdr3_nt: TGTGCCAGCAGCCTGACAGGGACCAACTATGGCTACACCTTC
v_call: TRBV28; d_call: TRBD1; j_call: TRBJ2-7; clone_size: NA; cdr3_aa: CASRGPGGAAYEQYF; cdr3_nt: TGTGCCAGCAGGGGCCCAGGGGGCGCGGCCTACGAGCAGTACTTC
v_call: TRBV30; d_call: NA; j_call: TRBJ2-1; clone_size: NA; cdr3_aa: CAWSGGNEQFF; cdr3_nt: TGTGCCTGGAGTGGCGGGAATGAGCAGTTCTTC
v_call: TRBV19; d_call: NA; j_call: TRBJ2-2; clone_size: NA; cdr3_aa: CASSRARNTGELFF; cdr3_nt: TGTGCCAGTAGCAGGGCTCGAAACACCGGGGAGCTGTTTTTT
v_call: TRBV11-2; d_call: NA; j_call: TRBJ2-3; clone_size: NA; cdr3_aa: CASRFQRPRSADTQYF; cdr3_nt: TGTGCCAGCAGATTTCAGCGCCCACGGTCCGCGGATACGCAGTATTTT
v_call: TRBV7-9; d_call: NA; j_call: TRBJ1-4; clone_size: once; cdr3_aa: CASSLVTGGIEKLFF; cdr3_nt: TGTGCCAGCAGCTTAGTGACGGGGGGCATTGAAAAACTGTTTTTT
v_call: TRBV15; d_call: NA; j_call: TRBJ1-4; clone_size: NA; cdr3_aa: CATSRGSQGGRVKLFF; cdr3_nt: TGTGCCACCAGCAGGGGGTCACAGGGAGGTAGGGTAAAACTGTTTTTT
v_call: TRBV7-9; d_call: TRBD1; j_call: TRBJ1-2; clone_size: NA; cdr3_aa: CASSRIGQGGGYTF; cdr3_nt: TGTGCCAGCAGCCGAATTGGACAGGGGGGTGGCTACACCTTC
v_call: TRBV25-1; d_call: TRBD1; j_call: TRBJ1-2; clone_size: NA; cdr3_aa: CASTWTGDYGYTF; cdr3_nt: TGTGCCAGCACATGGACAGGGGACTATGGCTACACCTTC
v_call: TRBV6-1; d_call: NA; j_call: TRBJ2-3; clone_size: NA; cdr3_aa: CASSEVGDTQYF; cdr3_nt: TGTGCCAGCAGTGAAGTAGGGGATACGCAGTATTTT
v_call: TRBV19; d_call: TRBD2; j_call: TRBJ2-1; clone_size: NA; cdr3_aa: CASSPRGISGAYNEQFF; cdr3_nt: TGTGCCAGTAGCCCTAGAGGTATCAGCGGGGCCTACAATGAGCAGTTCTTC
v_call: TRBV20-1; d_call: NA; j_call: TRBJ2-7; clone_size: once; cdr3_aa: CSASRGLEQYF; cdr3_nt: TGCAGTGCTAGTCGGGGACTCGAGCAGTACTTC
v_call: TRBV5-1; d_call: NA; j_call: TRBJ2-3; clone_size: NA; cdr3_aa: CASSPEVSGAGDTQYF; cdr3_nt: TGCGCCAGCAGCCCAGAAGTCTCAGGGGCGGGAGATACGCAGTATTTT
v_call: TRBV15; d_call: TRBD2; j_call: TRBJ2-1; clone_size: once; cdr3_aa: CATSRDQMSGTFNEQFF; cdr3_nt: TGTGCCACCAGCAGAGATCAAATGAGCGGGACCTTCAATGAGCAGTTCTTC